Sequencing of this T cell receptor (beta chain) was carried out in a study of shared clonotypes between healthy human individuals. All donors were healthy HIV-negative adults lacking recent acute infections or vaccinations. The V gene's germline CDR1 is LNHDA and CDR2 SQIVND (reference sequence). The CDR3 is made up of 17 amino acids. Trimming removed 3 bases at V and 0 bases at J, with 16 bases between. This was a deep-level run. The material for each subset, its genomic DNA, was split evenly across several immunoSEQ plates. Replicate PCRs were loaded with approximately 300 ng DNA from unsorted PBMC, about 30,000 T cell genomes. TCRdb's copy holds only in-frame clones and misses some; the assay was immunoSEQ multiplex PCR. The sample includes about 600,000 clones, about 80% of them seen just once.

The chain carries TRBV19 and TRBJ2-3; maybe TRBD2 (5 bases). This TCR was sampled from a woman in her 40s in good health. Some clones in this sample may be carry-over from other donors' samples. The sequenced sample consisted of PBMCs. CDR3 coding DNA: TGTGCCAGTAGTATGGGCCTCAGAGTAGCGAGCACAGATACGCAGTATTTT. As protein: CASSMGLRVASTDTQYF.